Shown below are 4 T cell receptor beta chains from a single sample sequenced in a study of breast tumors, draining lymph nodes, adjacent tissues. TCRdb reprocessed the multiplex PCR reads with MiXCR, giving one entry per CDR3 protein. The sample holds over 15,000 distinct CDR3 sequences, roughly 63% seen once. The source material was tumor-adjacent breast tissue. Receptor source: a female donor with breast cancer. Some clones in this sample may be carry-over from other donors' samples.

In this sample, this clonotype is medium-sized. The chain couples TRBV20-1 to TRBJ1-4; D not resolved. The germline CDR1 and CDR2 sequences are DFQATT and SNEGSKA (reference sequence). CDR3 length: 13 residues. Trimming removed 6 bases at V and 0 bases at J, with 8 bases between. CDR3 DNA sequence: TGCAGTGCCAAGACTTCAACTAATGAAAAACTGTTTTTT. Encoded protein: CSAKTSTNEKLFF.

A remark on this clonotype: The junction does not match germline at one end; this may be a read error. The chain recombines TRBV7-9 with TRBJ1-2; D is unclear. In germline, CDR1 is SEHNR, CDR2 FQNEAQ (reference sequence). The CDR3 has 15 residues. The DNA for the CDR3 is TGTGCCAGCAGCTTATATAGCCGATCGGACTATGGCTACCCCTTC. Translating it yields CASSLYSRSDYGYPF.

This clonotype has a handful of counts. The genes are TRBV29-1 and TRBJ1-5, with D perhaps TRBD1 (5 bases). Germline V gene lookup returns CDR1 SQVTM and CDR2 ANQGSEA. The CDR3 is 14 amino acids. Trimming took 5 bases from V and 2 from J, leaving 13 bases between them. In nucleotides, the CDR3 is TGCAGCGTTAACCAGGGAAGCGGCAATCAGCCCCAGCATTTT. Encoded protein: CSVNQGSGNQPQHF.

The V gene is TRBV7-6, the J gene TRBJ1-6, with D tentatively TRBD1 (5 bases). Per the germline V gene, CDR1 is SGHVS and CDR2 is FNYEAQ. Trimming pared 4 bases from V and 13 bases from J, leaving 20 bases between. CDR3 length: 15 amino acids. For the CDR3, the DNA is TGTGCCAGCAGCTCCGGGGGGGGGAATGCTTCCCCCCTCCACTTT. Its translation is CASSSGGGNASPLHF.